Shown below are 28 T cell receptor beta chains from a single sample sequenced in a study of regulatory T cells in long-lasting Graves disease. Time point specified: newly diagnosed GD, antithyroid drugs for less than 3 months. From PBMCs, RNA was extracted and then used to make the TCR library. Assembly of TCR beta libraries relied on iRepertoire HTBI primers together with Arm-PCR of CDR3 regions. MiXCR was run by TCRdb on the multiplex PCR reads, yielding one entry per CDR3 protein. Of about 240,000 distinct CDR3 sequences in the sample, 20% were seen once. The specimen comprised peripheral blood mononuclear cells (PBMCs), sampled at new diagnosis, from a patient treated with antithyroid drugs. The receptors shown here come from a female donor with Graves disease.

Of note for this clonotype: A read error may explain this, as a much larger clone is one base away. The CDR3 sequence is CASSSRTGPPNEKLSF. The CDR3 nucleotides read TGTGCCAGCAGCAGCAGGACAGGCCCTCCAAATGAAAAACTGTCTTTT. The chain links TRBV7-2 to TRBJ1-4, with 7 nucleotides matching TRBD1. Germline V gives CDR1 SGHTA, CDR2 FQGNSA. The CDR3 is 16 amino acids.

Comment on this clonotype: The likely explanation is a read error, given a far larger clone one base away. The chain carries TRBV7-2 and TRBJ2-3; weak D call: TRBD2 (6 bases). The closer fit of TRBJ2-1 to the DNA end suggests the J call may be wrong. Germline loops: CDR1 SGHTA, CDR2 FQGNSA. The CDR3 sequence is 14 residues long. CDR3 sequence reads: CASSLEGTRRGQFF. As DNA, the CDR3 is TGTGCCAGCAGCTTAGAGGGGACTCGAAGGGGGCAGTTCTTC.

This clonotype was found many times. The chain combines TRBV7-2 with TRBJ2-3, with 7 bases matching TRBD2. The ends lost 3 bases at V and 2 bases at J; junction bases unmatched: 8. This CDR3 is 16 amino acids long. Looked up from germline, CDR1 is SGHTA and CDR2 is FQGNSA. The CDR3 reads CASSLRLATPTDTQYF. In nucleotides, the CDR3 is TGTGCCAGCAGCTTGAGACTAGCCACCCCCACAGATACGCAGTATTTT.

This clonotype was counted once. This sequence may be a read error, since a much larger clone differs from it by one base. This chain joins TRBV11-2 and TRBJ2-3; 8 bases line up with TRBD2. The CDR3 runs to 14 residues. V was clipped by 8 bases and J by 4 bases; unmatched bases: 8. Looked up from germline, CDR1 is SGHAT and CDR2 is FQNNGV. CDR3 sequence reads: CASGDSAGADTQYF. DNA for the CDR3: TGTGCCAGCGGAGACTCAGCGGGAGCAGATACGCAGTATTTT.

The table lists this clonotype with many counts. CDR3 loop: CASSSQVQPQHF. The CDR3 coding sequence is TGTGCCAGCAGTTCACAGGTTCAGCCCCAGCATTTT. This chain links TRBV12-3 or TRBV12-4 with TRBJ1-5; D is possibly TRBD1 (5 bases). CDR3 size: 12 residues. The V gene lost 4 bases and the J gene lost 6 bases, with 7 bases spanning the gap.

The chain links TRBV7-2 to TRBJ2-3; weak D call: TRBD2 (6 bases). Germline V gene sequence: CDR1 SGHTA, CDR2 FQGNSA. Between the trimmed V and J ends, which lost 2 bases and 4 bases, there was a span of 22 bases. CDR3 length: 18 residues. CDR3 sequence: CASSLWKGVGGFADTQYF. CDR3 bases: TGTGCCAGCAGCTTATGGAAAGGTGTTGGGGGGTTCGCAGATACGCAGTATTTT. The whole variable domain, filled in from reference TRBV7-2 and TRBJ2-3, reads GAGVSQSPSNKVTEKGKDVELRCDPISGHTALYWYRQSLGQGLEFLIYFQGNSAPDKSGLPSDRFSAERTGGSVSTLTIQRTQQEDSAVYLCASSLWKGVGGFADTQYFGPGTRLTVL.

Turning to this clonotype: A far bigger clonotype differs at one base, so this is likely a read error. The chain combines TRBV6-5 with TRBJ2-7; 10 bases are shared with TRBD1. Looked up from germline, CDR1 is MNHEY and CDR2 is SVGAGI. The CDR3 is 14 amino acids. V was clipped by 4 bases and J by 6 bases; unmatched bases: 6. DNA for the CDR3: TGTGCCAGCAGTTGGGACAGGGGAAATGGCGAGCAGTACTTC. This encodes CASSWDRGNGEQYF.

The table lists this clonotype with many counts. The chain has TRBV11-3 and TRBJ2-7; either TRBD1 or TRBD2 may fit D (5 bases each). Germline V CDR1 and CDR2: SGHNT, YENEEA. The CDR3 contains 14 residues. V lost 4 bases and J lost 4, with 14 bases in between. This CDR3 reads CASSYGHRGYEQYF. In nucleotides, the CDR3 is TGTGCCAGCAGCTACGGACATCGGGGTTACGAGCAGTACTTC.

Many counts were recorded for this clonotype. The J gene is TRBJ2-7, the V gene TRBV11-2, with TRBD1 identical over 7 bases. The germline V gene encodes CDR1 SGHAT and CDR2 FQNNGV. V trimming: 0 bases; J trimming: 4 bases; junction bases outside the gene matches: 6. The CDR3 is made up of 15 amino acids. This chain's CDR3 is CASSLDRQGGYEQYF. CDR3 DNA: TGTGCCAGCAGCTTAGATCGACAGGGCGGTTACGAGCAGTACTTC. The full variable domain, rest sourced from reference TRBV11-2 and TRBJ2-7, is EAGVAQSPRYKIIEKRQSVAFWCNPISGHATLYWYQQILGQGPKLLIQFQNNGVVDDSQLPKDRFSAERLKGVDSTLKIQPAKLEDSAVYLCASSLDRQGGYEQYFGPGTRLTVT.

This clonotype was observed many times. The J gene is TRBJ2-7, the V gene TRBV7-8, with D perhaps assigned TRBD1 or TRBD2 (5 bases each). Trimming cost V 5 bases and J 4 bases, with 18 bases left between them. Germline V gene sequence: CDR1 SGHVS, CDR2 FQNEAQ. The CDR3 covers 15 residues. The CDR3 region has the DNA TGTGCCAGCAGCCCCGGGACCCGGGTGATTTACGAGCAGTACTTC. Its translation is CASSPGTRVIYEQYF.

This clonotype came up many times. This rearrangement joins TRBV9 to TRBJ1-5; the match to TRBD1 covers 10 bases. Germline CDR1 reads SGDLS; CDR2 reads YYNGEE. V trimming: 2 bases; J trimming: 5 bases; junction bases outside the gene matches: 1. This CDR3 comprises 14 residues. The CDR3 DNA is TGTGCCAGCAGCGTTGGGACAGGGGATCAGCCCCAGCATTTT. Translated, it gives CASSVGTGDQPQHF.

The CDR3 coding sequence is TGTGCCAGCAGCGAACAGCCGACTAACTATGGCTACACCTTC. Translating gives CASSEQPTNYGYTF. This chain connects TRBV3-1 to TRBJ1-2; no reliable D call. The V gene's germline CDR1 is LGHDT and CDR2 YNNKEL (reference sequence). Trimming took 5 bases from V and 0 from J, leaving 10 bases between them. CDR3 length: 14 amino acids.

This chain joins TRBV19 and TRBJ2-7; TRBD1 aligns across 7 bases. This CDR3 spans 14 amino acids. V lost 7 bases and J lost 1; bases outside the gene matches: 7. The V gene's germline CDR1 is LNHDA and CDR2 SQIVND (reference sequence). CDR3 DNA sequence: TGTGCCAGTATTGGTACAGGGGATTCCTACGAGCAGTACTTC. It codes for CASIGTGDSYEQYF.

Many counts were recorded for this clonotype. This rearrangement joins TRBV28 to TRBJ1-3; unclear D gene. Trimming removed 2 bases from V and 4 bases from J, with 6 bases in between. The CDR3 covers 13 residues. Germline V gene data show CDR1 as MDHEN and CDR2 as SYDVKM. DNA of the CDR3: TGTGCCAGCAGTTTACTGACAGGAAACACCATATATTTT. This gives the protein CASSLLTGNTIYF.

A remark on this clonotype: The junction and the germline gene differ at one end; a read error may be behind it. This sequence joins TRBV7-8 and TRBJ2-7, with a possible D match to TRBD1 (5 bases). The germline V gene has CDR1 SGHVS and CDR2 FQNEAQ. The CDR3 consists of 14 residues. CDR3 sequence (DNA): TGTACCAGCAGCTTAGATCCAGGGCCCTACGAGCAGTACTTC. It codes for CTSSLDPGPYEQYF.

The table lists this clonotype with many counts. The chain recombines TRBV7-9 with TRBJ2-1; D not certain. V was clipped by 2 bases and J by 5 bases, with 4 bases between them. CDR1 and CDR2 (germline): SEHNR, FQNEAQ (reference sequence). The CDR3 length is 12 residues. The CDR3 reads CASSLRDNEQFF. DNA for the CDR3: TGTGCCAGCAGCTTACGGGACAATGAGCAGTTCTTC.

The genes are TRBV12-3 or TRBV12-4 and TRBJ1-4; TRBD1 is a possible D gene (6 bases). The V end lost 2 bases, the J end lost 7 bases, and 14 bases lay between the germline ends. This CDR3 is built from 15 residues. DNA for the CDR3: TGTGCCAGCAGTTTAACGACAGGAAGGGGTGAAAAACTGTTTTTT. Amino acids: CASSLTTGRGEKLFF.

This clonotype was detected many times. The junction departs from germline at one end; a sequencing error may be responsible. The chain employs TRBV10-3 and TRBJ2-4; no clear D. CDR3 length: 10 amino acids. The germline gives CDR1 ENHRY, CDR2 SYGVKD. The CDR3 coding sequence is TGTGCCATCCCCCCCGGGCTTGGGGACTTC. As protein: CAIPPGLGDF.

Note on this clonotype: Germline is not matched at one junction end, which may reflect a read error. The chain links TRBV6-4 to TRBJ2-7; 8 positions agree with TRBD2. CDR3 size: 15 residues. Germline assignment: CDR1 MRHNA and CDR2 SNTAGT. Here the CDR3 reads CASSEPWTSSHEQYF. Written as DNA, the CDR3 is TGTGCCAGCAGTGAACCGTGGACTAGCTCCCACGAGCAGTACTTC.

As regards this clonotype: A read error may explain this, as a much larger clone is one base away. The CDR3 bases are TGTGCCAGCAGCTCAGGACAGGGAGGCTACTATGGCTACACCTTC. Protein sequence: CASSSGQGGYYGYTF. This chain joins TRBV13 and TRBJ1-2, with 8 bases identical to TRBD1. The CDR3 spans 15 residues. Germline values: CDR1 PRHDT, CDR2 FYEKMQ (reference sequence). V was pared by 4 bases and J by 3 bases, with 7 bases of the junction left unmatched.

This clonotype was found many times. The CDR3 region has the DNA TGTGCCAGCGGTACAGAGAGCAATCAGCCCCAGCATTTT. It encodes CASGTESNQPQHF. The chain employs TRBV2 and TRBJ1-5, with D hard to call. CDR1 is SNHLY, CDR2 FYNNEI, per germline. This CDR3 comprises 13 residues. V lost 8 bases to trimming and J lost 1 base, with 9 bases between them. Full variable domain (outside the CDR3, taken from reference TRBV2 and TRBJ1-5): EPEVTQTPSHQVTQMGQEVILRCVPISNHLYFYWYRQILGQKVEFLVSFYNNEISEKSEIFDDQFSVERPDGSNFTLKIRSTKLEDSAMYFCASGTESNQPQHFGDGTRLSIL.

Note on this clonotype: A single base is all that separates this from a far larger clone, so a read error is likely. The chain joins TRBV12-3 or TRBV12-4 to TRBJ2-3, with D perhaps assigned TRBD1 or TRBD2 (6 bases each). The CDR3 is 14 amino acids. The CDR3 protein is CASGQGGDTDAQYF. The CDR3 DNA sequence: TGTGCCAGCGGTCAGGGCGGGGACACAGATGCGCAGTATTTT.

This clonotype showed up many times. The genes are TRBV7-8 and TRBJ2-1; TRBD2 matches 8 bases. This CDR3 has 15 residues. The junction had 14 bases not matched to a gene; V was cut back by 7 bases and J by 9 bases. Germline CDR1 is SGHVS and CDR2 is FQNEAQ. CDR3 region: CASTSRVAGSGEQFF. CDR3 in DNA: TGTGCCAGCACCTCCCGAGTAGCGGGGTCCGGTGAGCAGTTCTTC.

On this clonotype itself: A clone one base away is much larger, so this may be a read error. The rearrangement joins TRBV11-3 to TRBJ2-7; 7 nucleotides line up with TRBD1. Germline CDR1 and CDR2: SGHNT and YENEEA. Trimming at V came to 7 bases and at J to 4 bases, leaving 7 bases not matched to a gene. The CDR3 covers 13 residues. CDR3 in amino acids: CASIPTGVYEQYF. The DNA for the CDR3 is TGTGCCAGCATCCCAACAGGGGTTTACGAGCAGTACTTC.

This clonotype was seen ten or more times. V is TRBV24-1 and J is TRBJ2-1, with 11 nucleotides matching TRBD2. Looked up from germline, CDR1 is KGHDR and CDR2 is SFDVKD. The CDR3 covers 14 residues. V gave up 5 bases and J gave up 8 bases; unmatched junction bases: 4. CDR3 DNA sequence: TGTGCCACCAGTGCTAGCGGGAGGAGTGATGAGCAGTTCTTC. It codes for CATSASGRSDEQFF.

This clonotype was counted many times. V usage is TRBV13 and J usage is TRBJ1-4; no firm D call. The ends were cut back, 2 bases at V and 8 bases at J, with 9 bases in the middle. Germline lookup yields CDR1 PRHDT and CDR2 FYEKMQ (reference sequence). This CDR3 comprises 13 residues. This CDR3 reads CASSLWVEEKLFF. The CDR3 bases are TGTGCCAGCAGCTTATGGGTAGAGGAAAAACTGTTTTTT.

This clonotype was detected only once. The likely explanation is a read error, given a far larger clone one base away. V is TRBV13 and J is TRBJ1-1; 7 bases are a match to TRBD1. Trimming removed 5 bases from V and 4 bases from J; junction bases left unmatched: 4. This CDR3 spans 13 amino acids. Per the germline V gene, CDR1 is PRHDT and CDR2 is FYEKMQ (reference sequence). CDR3 sequence reads: CASSATGVTEAFF. CDR3 in DNA: TGTGCCAGCAGCGCCACAGGGGTCACTGAAGCTTTCTTT.

A few counts support this clonotype. The rearrangement joins TRBV5-1 to TRBJ2-5; D may correspond to TRBD1 or TRBD2 (6 bases each). Germline V gene data show CDR1 as SGHRS and CDR2 as YFSETQ. Trimming took off 3 bases at V and 1 base at J, with 19 bases between the two ends. The CDR3 runs to 17 residues. This CDR3 reads CASSWGGGGTTQETQYF. The CDR3 DNA reads as TGCGCCAGCAGCTGGGGTGGGGGCGGGACCACCCAAGAGACCCAGTACTTC.